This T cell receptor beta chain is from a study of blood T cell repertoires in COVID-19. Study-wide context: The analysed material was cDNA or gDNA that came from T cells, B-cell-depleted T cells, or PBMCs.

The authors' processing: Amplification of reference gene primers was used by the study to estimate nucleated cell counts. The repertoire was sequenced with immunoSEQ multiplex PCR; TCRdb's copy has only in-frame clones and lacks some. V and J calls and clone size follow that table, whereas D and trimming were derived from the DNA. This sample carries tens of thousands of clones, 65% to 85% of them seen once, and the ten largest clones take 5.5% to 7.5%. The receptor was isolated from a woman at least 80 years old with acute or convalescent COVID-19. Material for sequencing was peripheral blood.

The CDR3 coding sequence is TGCGCCAGCAAGGATTACAGGGAAAACACTGAAGCTTTCTTT. It specifies CASKDYRENTEAFF. The rearrangement uses TRBV5-1 and TRBJ1-1, with D possibly TRBD1 on 6 matching bases. The ends were cut back, 6 bases at V and 2 bases at J, with 14 bases in the middle. CDR1 and CDR2 (germline): SGHRS, YFSETQ. The CDR3 spans 14 residues.